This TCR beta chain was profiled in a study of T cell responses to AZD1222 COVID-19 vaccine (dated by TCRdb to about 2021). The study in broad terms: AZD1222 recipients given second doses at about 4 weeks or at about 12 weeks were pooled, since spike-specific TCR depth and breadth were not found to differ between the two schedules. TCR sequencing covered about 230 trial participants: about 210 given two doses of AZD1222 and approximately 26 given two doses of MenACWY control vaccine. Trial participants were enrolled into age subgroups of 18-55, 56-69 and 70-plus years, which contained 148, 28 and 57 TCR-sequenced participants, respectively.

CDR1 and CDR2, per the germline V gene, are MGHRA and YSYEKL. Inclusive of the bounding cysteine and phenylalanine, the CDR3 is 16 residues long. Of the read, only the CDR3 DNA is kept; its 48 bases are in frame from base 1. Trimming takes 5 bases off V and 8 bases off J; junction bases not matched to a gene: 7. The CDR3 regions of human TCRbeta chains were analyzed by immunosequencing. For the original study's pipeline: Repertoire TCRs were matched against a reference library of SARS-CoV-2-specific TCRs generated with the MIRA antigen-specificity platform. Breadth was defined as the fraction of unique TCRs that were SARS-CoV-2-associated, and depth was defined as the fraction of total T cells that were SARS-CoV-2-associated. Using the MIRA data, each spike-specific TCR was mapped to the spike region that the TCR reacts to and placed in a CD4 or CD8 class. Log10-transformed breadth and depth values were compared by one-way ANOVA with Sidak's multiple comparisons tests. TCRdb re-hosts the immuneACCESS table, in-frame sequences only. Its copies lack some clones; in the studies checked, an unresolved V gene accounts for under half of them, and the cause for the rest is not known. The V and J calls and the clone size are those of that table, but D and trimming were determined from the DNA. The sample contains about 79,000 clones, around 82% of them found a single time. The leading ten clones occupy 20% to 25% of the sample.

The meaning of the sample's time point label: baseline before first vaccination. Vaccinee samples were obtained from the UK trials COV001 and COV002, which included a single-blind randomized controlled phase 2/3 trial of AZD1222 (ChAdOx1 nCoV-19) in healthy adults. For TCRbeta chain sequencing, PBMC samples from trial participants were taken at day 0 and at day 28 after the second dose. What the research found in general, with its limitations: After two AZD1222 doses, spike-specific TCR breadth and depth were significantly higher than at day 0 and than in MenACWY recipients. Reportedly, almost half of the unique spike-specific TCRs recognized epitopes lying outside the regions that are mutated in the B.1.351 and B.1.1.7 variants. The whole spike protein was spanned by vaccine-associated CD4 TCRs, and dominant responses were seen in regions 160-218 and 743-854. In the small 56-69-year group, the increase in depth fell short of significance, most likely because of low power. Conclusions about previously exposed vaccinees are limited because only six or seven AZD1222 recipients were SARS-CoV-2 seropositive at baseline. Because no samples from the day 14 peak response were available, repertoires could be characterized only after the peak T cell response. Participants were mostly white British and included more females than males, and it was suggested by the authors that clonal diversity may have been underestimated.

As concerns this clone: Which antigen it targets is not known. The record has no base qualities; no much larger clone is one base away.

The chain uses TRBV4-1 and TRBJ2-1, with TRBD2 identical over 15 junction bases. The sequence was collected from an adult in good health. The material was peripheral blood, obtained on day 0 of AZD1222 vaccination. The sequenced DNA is TGCGCCAGCAGCTTCTGGACTAGCGGGGGGGCCGATGAGCAGTTCTTC. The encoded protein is CASSFWTSGGADEQFF.